The T cell receptor beta chain described here comes from a study of breast tumors, draining lymph nodes, adjacent tissues (dated by TCRdb to 2016 to 2017). General notes on the study: The study compared TCR beta repertoires across tumor, adjacent nontumor tissue and axillary lymph nodes from breast cancer patients. The study aimed to assess the relationships and possible T-cell exchange between tumor, surrounding tissue and draining lymph node repertoires in human breast cancer. General study outcomes and caveats: The data were considered consistent with the idea that most tumor T cells come from the lymph node and then expand in tumor tissue. Rather than being directly demonstrated, the conclusion that tumor T cells originate in lymph nodes was presented as consistent with a hypothesis. In luminal-like breast cancer, tumor and nontumor tissue repertoires resembled each other significantly more than in basal-like breast cancer. T-cell repertoire diversity in tumors was found to be lower than in lymph nodes but higher than in nontumor tissue, and preferential V and J gene usage was observed.

The reads were generated on an Illumina HiSeq 2000. TCR beta chain libraries were generated through multiplex PCR amplification. High-throughput sequencing was used to analyze the amplified TCR beta chain products. TCRdb passed the public sequencing reads through fastp at Q25 and MiXCR, retaining productive beta sequences. Rows with a matching CDR3 protein are joined into one entry that keeps the most common DNA and genes. Counted in this sample were about 89,000 distinct CDR3 sequences; about 27% of them appeared once. Together, the top ten hold over 6.5% of the sample. CDR1 LNHDA and CDR2 SQIVND are derived from the germline V gene (reference sequence). The CDR3 covers 14 residues, taking in both the cysteine and the phenylalanine. The only DNA kept is the CDR3, 42 bases in frame from the first base. In the case of this clonotype: The antigen this receptor binds is unknown. No base qualities exist here, and no much larger clone lies one base off it.

The axillary draining lymph nodes of breast cancer patients were the source of the lymph node samples. This sequence was found in a female donor with breast cancer. Some clones in this sample may be carry-over from other donors' samples. The chain is encoded by TRBV19 joined to TRBJ1-6; the D gene is perhaps TRBD1, from 6 matching bases. Judging by the DNA end, TRBJ1-1 fits better; the J call may be wrong. Sequenced sample: axillary lymph node tissue. CDR3 sequence: CASSIRGGGTEAFF. The DNA is TGTGCCAGTAGTATTAGGGGGGGAGGCACTGAAGCTTTCTTT.